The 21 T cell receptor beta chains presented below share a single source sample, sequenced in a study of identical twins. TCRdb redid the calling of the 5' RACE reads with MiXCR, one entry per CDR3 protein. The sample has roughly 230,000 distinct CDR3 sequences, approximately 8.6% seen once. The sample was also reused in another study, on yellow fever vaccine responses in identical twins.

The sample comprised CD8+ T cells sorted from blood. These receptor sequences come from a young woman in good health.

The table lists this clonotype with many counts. CDR3 bases: TGTGCCAGCAGGCAGGCCGGTACGAATTCCTACGAGCAGTACTTC. Translation: CASRQAGTNSYEQYF. The J gene is TRBJ2-7, the V gene TRBV12-3 or TRBV12-4; D not resolved. The CDR3 is made up of 15 amino acids. V gave up 6 bases and J gave up 1 base, with 16 bases separating them.

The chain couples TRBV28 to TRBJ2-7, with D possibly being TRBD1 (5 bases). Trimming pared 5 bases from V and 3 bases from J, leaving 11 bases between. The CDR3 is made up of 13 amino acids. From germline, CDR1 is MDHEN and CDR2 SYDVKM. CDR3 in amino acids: CASSTPDSYEQYF. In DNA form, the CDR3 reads TGTGCCAGCAGTACGCCAGACAGCTACGAGCAGTACTTC.

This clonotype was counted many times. The DNA for the CDR3 is TGTGCCAGCAGCCAAGACCCCCCAGATACGCAGTATTTT. It yields the protein CASSQDPPDTQYF. V usage is TRBV4-2 and J usage is TRBJ2-3; D gene ambiguous. Per the germline V gene, CDR1 is LGHNA and CDR2 is YNFKEQ. V lost 0 bases to trimming and J lost 4 bases, with 5 bases between them. The length of the CDR3 is 13 residues.

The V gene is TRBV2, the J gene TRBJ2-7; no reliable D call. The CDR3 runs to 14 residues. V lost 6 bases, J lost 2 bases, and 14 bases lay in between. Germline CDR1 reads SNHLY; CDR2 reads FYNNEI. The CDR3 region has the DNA TGTGCCAGCAGGGCCCCAGCAGCTCCCTACGAGCAGTACTTC. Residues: CASRAPAAPYEQYF.

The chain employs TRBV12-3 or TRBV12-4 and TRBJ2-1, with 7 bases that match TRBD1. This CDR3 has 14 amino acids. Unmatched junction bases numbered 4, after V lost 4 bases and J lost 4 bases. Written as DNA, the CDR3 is TGTGCCAGCAGTTGGGACAGCCCATACAATGAGCAGTTCTTC. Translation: CASSWDSPYNEQFF.

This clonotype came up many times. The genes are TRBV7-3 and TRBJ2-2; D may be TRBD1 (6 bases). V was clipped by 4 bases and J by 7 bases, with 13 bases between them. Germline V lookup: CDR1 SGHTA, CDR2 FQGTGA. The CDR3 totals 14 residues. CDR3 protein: CASSSSGEIGELFF. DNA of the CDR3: TGTGCCAGCAGCTCCTCAGGGGAGATCGGGGAGCTGTTTTTT.

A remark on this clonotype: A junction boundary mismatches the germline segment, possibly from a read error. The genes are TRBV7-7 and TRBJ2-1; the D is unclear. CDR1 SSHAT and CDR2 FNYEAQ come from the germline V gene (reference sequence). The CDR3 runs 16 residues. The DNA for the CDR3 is TGTGCTAGCAGCTTATATCCCCCCGGCACCTACAATGAGCAGTTCTTC. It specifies CASSLYPPGTYNEQFF.

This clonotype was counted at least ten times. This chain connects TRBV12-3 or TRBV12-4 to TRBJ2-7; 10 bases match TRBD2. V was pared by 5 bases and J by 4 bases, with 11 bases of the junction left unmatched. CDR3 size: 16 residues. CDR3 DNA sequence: TGTGCCAGCAGTCCCTCAACTAGCGGGAAAGGTTACGAGCAGTACTTC. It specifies CASSPSTSGKGYEQYF.

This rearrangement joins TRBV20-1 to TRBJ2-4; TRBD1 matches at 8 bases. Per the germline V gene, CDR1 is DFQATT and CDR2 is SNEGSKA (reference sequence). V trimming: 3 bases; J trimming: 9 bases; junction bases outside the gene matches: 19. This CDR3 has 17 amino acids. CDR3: CSARDKTGETKGGIQYF. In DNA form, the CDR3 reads TGCAGTGCTAGGGACAAGACAGGGGAAACAAAGGGGGGCATTCAGTACTTC.

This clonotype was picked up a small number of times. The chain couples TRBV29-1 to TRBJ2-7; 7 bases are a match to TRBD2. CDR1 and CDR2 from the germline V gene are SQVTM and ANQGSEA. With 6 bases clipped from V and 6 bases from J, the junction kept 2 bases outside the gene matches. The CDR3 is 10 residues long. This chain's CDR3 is CSVRTSEQYF. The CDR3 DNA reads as TGCAGCGTGCGGACTAGCGAGCAGTACTTC.

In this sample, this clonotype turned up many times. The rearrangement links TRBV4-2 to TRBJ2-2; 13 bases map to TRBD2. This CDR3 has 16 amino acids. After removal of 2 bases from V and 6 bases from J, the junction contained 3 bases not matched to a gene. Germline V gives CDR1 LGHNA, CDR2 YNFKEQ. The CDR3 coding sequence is TGTGCCAGCAGCCAATCACTAGCGGGGGGGCCCGGGGAGCTGTTTTTT. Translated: CASSQSLAGGPGELFF.

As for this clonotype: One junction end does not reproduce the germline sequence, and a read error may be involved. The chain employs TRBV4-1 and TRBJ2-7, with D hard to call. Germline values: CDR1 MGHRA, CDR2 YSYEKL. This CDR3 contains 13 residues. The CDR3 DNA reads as TGCGCCTGCAGCCAGGCTCCCACCTACGAGCAGTACTTC. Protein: CACSQAPTYEQYF.

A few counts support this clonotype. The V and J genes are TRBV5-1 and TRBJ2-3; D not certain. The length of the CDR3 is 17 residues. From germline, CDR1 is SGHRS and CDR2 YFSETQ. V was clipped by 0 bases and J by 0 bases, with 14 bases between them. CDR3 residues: CASSLAVGIHSTDTQYF. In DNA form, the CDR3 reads TGCGCCAGCAGCTTGGCCGTGGGGATACATAGCACAGATACGCAGTATTTT.

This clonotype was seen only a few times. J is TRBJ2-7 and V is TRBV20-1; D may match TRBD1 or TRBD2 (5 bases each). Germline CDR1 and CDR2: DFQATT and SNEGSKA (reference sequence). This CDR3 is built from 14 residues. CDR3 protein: CSLRAGTAVMEQYF. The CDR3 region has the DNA TGCAGCCTTAGAGCCGGGACGGCCGTGATGGAGCAGTACTTC.

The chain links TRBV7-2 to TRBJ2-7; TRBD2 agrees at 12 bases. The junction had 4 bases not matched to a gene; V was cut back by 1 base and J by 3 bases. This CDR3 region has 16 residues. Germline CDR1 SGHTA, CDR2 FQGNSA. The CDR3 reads CASSLGLAGVLYEQYF. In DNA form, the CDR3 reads TGTGCCAGCAGCTTAGGACTAGCGGGAGTACTCTACGAGCAGTACTTC.

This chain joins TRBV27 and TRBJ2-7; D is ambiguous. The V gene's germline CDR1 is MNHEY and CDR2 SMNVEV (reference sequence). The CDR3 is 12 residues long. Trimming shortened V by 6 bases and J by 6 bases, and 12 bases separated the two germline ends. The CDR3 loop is CASSRRGLEQYF. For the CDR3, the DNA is TGTGCCAGCAGCAGGCGAGGTCTCGAGCAGTACTTC.

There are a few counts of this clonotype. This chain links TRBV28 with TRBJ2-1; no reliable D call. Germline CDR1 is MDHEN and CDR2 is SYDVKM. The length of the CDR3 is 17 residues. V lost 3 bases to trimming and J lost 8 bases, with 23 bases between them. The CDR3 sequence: CASSFPSSRTGWYEQFF. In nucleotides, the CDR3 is TGTGCCAGCAGTTTTCCCAGTAGCCGAACTGGGTGGTATGAGCAGTTCTTC.

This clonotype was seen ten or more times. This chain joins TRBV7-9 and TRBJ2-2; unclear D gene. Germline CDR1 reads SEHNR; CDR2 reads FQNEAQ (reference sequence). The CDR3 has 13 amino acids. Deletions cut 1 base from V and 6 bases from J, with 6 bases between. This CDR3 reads CASSLVGSGELFF. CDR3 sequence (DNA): TGTGCCAGCAGCTTAGTCGGATCCGGGGAGCTGTTTTTT. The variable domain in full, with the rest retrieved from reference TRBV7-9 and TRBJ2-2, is DTGVSQNPRHKITKRGQNVTFRCDPISEHNRLYWYRQTLGQGPEFLTYFQNEAQLEKSRLLSDRFSAERPKGSFSTLEIQRTEQGDSAMYLCASSLVGSGELFFGEGSRLTVL.

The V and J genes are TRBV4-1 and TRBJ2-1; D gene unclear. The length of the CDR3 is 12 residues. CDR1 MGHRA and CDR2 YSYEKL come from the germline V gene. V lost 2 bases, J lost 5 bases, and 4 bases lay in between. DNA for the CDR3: TGCGCCAGCAGCCAATTTGACAATGAGCAGTTCTTC. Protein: CASSQFDNEQFF.

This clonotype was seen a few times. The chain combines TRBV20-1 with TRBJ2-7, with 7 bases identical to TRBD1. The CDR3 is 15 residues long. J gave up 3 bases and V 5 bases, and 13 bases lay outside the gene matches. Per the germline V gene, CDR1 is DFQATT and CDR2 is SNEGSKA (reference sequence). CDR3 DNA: TGCAGTGCTTTTGGGGCGTACAGGGGACGCTACGAGCAGTACTTC. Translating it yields CSAFGAYRGRYEQYF.

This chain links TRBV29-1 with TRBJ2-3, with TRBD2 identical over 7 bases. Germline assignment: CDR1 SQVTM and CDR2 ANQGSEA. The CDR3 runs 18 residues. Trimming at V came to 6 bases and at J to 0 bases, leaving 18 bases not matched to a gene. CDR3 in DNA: TGCAGCGTCGGCGCAATTGGTCAAGCGGGGCTGAGCACAGATACGCAGTATTTT. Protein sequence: CSVGAIGQAGLSTDTQYF.